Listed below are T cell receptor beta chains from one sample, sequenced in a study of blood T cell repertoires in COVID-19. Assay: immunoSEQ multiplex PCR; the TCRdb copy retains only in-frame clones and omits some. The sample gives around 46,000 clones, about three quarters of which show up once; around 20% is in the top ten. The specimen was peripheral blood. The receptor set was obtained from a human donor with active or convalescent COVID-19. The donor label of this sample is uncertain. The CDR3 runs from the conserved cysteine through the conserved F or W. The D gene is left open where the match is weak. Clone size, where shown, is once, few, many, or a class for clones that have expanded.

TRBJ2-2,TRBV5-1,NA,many,TGCGCCAGCAGCGTGGGACTAACCGGGACATACGGGGAGCTGTTTTTT,CASSVGLTGTYGELFF
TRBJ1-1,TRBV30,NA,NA,TGTGCCTGTATTGAGGGGGGGGCTTTCTTT,CACIEGGAFF
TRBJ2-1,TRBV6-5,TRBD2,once,TGTGCCAGCCTAGGTCTAGCGGGAAGCTCTGAGCAGTTCTTC,CASLGLAGSSEQFF
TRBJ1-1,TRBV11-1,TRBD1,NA,TGTGCCAGCGGAACAGGGGAGTGGAACACTGAAGCTTTCTTT,CASGTGEWNTEAFF
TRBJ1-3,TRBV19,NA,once,TGTGCCAGTAGCCCCCCACGGTCCTACTTCTCTGGAAACACCATATATTTT,CASSPPRSYFSGNTIYF
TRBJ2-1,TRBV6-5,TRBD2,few,TGTGCCAGCAGTTACTCGGAACTAGCGGGAGGTCGGTTCTTC,CASSYSELAGGRFF
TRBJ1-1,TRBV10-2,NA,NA,TGCGCCAGCAGGGACACGAGCGCTGAAGCTTTCTTT,CASRDTSAEAFF
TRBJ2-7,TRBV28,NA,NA,TGTGCCAGCAGTTCGCCCCCGAACAGGGTCCCCTACGAGCAGTACTTC,CASSSPPNRVPYEQYF
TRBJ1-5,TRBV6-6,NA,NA,TGTGCCAGCAGTTTAACCGCGGGGAGCAATCAGCCCCAGCATTTT,CASSLTAGSNQPQHF
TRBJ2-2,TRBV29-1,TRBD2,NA,TGCAGCGTTGAAGAGTCTAGCGGGAGAAACACCGGGGAGCTGTTTTTT,CSVEESSGRNTGELFF
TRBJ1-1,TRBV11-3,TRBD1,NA,TGTGCCAGCTTTGGGAGCGGACAGGGAGAGACTGAAGCTTTCTTT,CASFGSGQGETEAFF
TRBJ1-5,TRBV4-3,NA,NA,TGCGCCAGCAGCCAAGGTTCAGGGTATAGCAATCAGCCCCAGCATTTT,CASSQGSGYSNQPQHF
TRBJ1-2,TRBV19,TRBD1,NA,TGTGCCAGTAGTATCGGTCAGGGGGGAGCGGCTGTGAGGTTATTTGGCTACACCTTC,CASSIGQGGAAVRLFGYTF
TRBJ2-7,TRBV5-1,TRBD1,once,TGCGCCAGCAGCCCCAGGACAGGCAATTCCTACGAGCAGTACTTC,CASSPRTGNSYEQYF
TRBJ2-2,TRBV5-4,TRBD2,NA,TGTGCCAGCAGCTTGATAGCGGGGACCGGGGAGCTGTTTTTT,CASSLIAGTGELFF
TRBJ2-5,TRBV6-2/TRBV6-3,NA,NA,TGTGCCAGCAGTGACGGGACTCCAGAGACCCAGTACTTC,CASSDGTPETQYF
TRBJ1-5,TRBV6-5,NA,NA,TGTGCCAGCAGTCCCTTCCCTAGTAGCAATCAGCCCCAGCATTTT,CASSPFPSSNQPQHF
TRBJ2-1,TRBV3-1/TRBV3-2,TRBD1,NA,TGTGCCAGCAGCCTACAGGGGGATCTTGGGTACAATGAGCAGTTCTTC,CASSLQGDLGYNEQFF
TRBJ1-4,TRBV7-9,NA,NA,TGTGCCAGCACGCGGGGGTCAACTAATGAAAAACTGTTTTTT,CASTRGSTNEKLFF
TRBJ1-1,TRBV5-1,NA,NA,TGCGCCAGCAGCGACCCACAGGGTGGTAGCACTGAAGCTTTCTTT,CASSDPQGGSTEAFF
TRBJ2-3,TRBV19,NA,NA,TGTGCCAGTAGTATTAGGCTAGCGAGATACACAGATACGCAGTATTTT,CASSIRLARYTDTQYF
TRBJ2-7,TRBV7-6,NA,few,TGTGCCAGCAGCCCCTCAACGGGTTCATCCTACGAGCAGTACTTC,CASSPSTGSSYEQYF
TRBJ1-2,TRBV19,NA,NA,TGTGCCAGTAGTATCCCCCCGGCGGAAGCCTATGGCTACACCTTC,CASSIPPAEAYGYTF